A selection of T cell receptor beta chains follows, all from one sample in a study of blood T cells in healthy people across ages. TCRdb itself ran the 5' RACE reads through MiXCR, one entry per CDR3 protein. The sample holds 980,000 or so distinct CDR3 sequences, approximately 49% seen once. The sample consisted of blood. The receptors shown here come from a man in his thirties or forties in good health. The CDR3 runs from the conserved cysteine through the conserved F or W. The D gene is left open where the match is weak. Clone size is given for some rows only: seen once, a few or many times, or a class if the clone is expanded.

CDR3aa: CASRGLAGAGYTF
CDR3nt: TGTGCCAGCAGGGGCCTTGCTGGGGCTGGCTACACCTTC
abundance: few
v_gene: TRBV6-5
d_gene: NA
j_gene: TRBJ1-2

CDR3aa: CASSYLGRSYNEQFF
CDR3nt: TGTGCCAGCAGTTATCTGGGAAGGTCCTACAATGAGCAGTTCTTC
abundance: NA
v_gene: TRBV6-5
d_gene: NA
j_gene: TRBJ2-1

CDR3aa: CASSQDGWGDRNEQFF
CDR3nt: TGTGCCAGCAGCCAAGATGGGTGGGGGGATCGTAATGAGCAGTTCTTC
abundance: NA
v_gene: TRBV4-2
d_gene: NA
j_gene: TRBJ2-1

CDR3aa: CASTPGVFEKLFF
CDR3nt: TGTGCCAGCACCCCGGGAGTTTTTGAAAAACTGTTTTTT
abundance: NA
v_gene: TRBV12-3/TRBV12-4
d_gene: NA
j_gene: TRBJ1-4

CDR3aa: CASSQVQGLNYEQYF
CDR3nt: TGCGCCAGCAGCCAAGTCCAGGGGCTAAACTACGAGCAGTACTTC
abundance: few
v_gene: TRBV4-1
d_gene: NA
j_gene: TRBJ2-7

CDR3aa: CASSPDRGGNTEAFF
CDR3nt: TGCGCCAGCAGCCCCGACAGGGGAGGTAACACTGAAGCTTTCTTT
abundance: NA
v_gene: TRBV5-1
d_gene: TRBD1
j_gene: TRBJ1-1

CDR3aa: CASSSTTGQGNEKLFF
CDR3nt: TGTGCCAGCAGCTCAACCACAGGGCAGGGTAATGAAAAACTGTTTTTT
abundance: NA
v_gene: TRBV7-9
d_gene: NA
j_gene: TRBJ1-4

CDR3aa: CSVEQGAMEQYF
CDR3nt: TGCAGCGTTGAACAGGGGGCGATGGAGCAGTACTTC
abundance: NA
v_gene: TRBV29-1
d_gene: TRBD1
j_gene: TRBJ2-7

CDR3aa: CASNLQGAYTEAFF
CDR3nt: TGTGCCAGCAACCTACAGGGGGCTTACACTGAAGCTTTCTTT
abundance: many
v_gene: TRBV6-2/TRBV6-3
d_gene: TRBD1
j_gene: TRBJ1-1

CDR3aa: CATSRADSVGTDTQYF
CDR3nt: TGTGCCACCAGCAGAGCAGACAGTGTAGGCACAGATACGCAGTATTTT
abundance: NA
v_gene: TRBV15
d_gene: NA
j_gene: TRBJ2-3

CDR3aa: CASSPIRGGTEAFF
CDR3nt: TGTGCCAGCAGTCCCATAAGGGGCGGAACTGAAGCTTTCTTT
abundance: few
v_gene: TRBV9
d_gene: NA
j_gene: TRBJ1-1

CDR3aa: CASSALRFYEQYF
CDR3nt: TGTGCCAGCAGCGCCCTTCGGTTCTACGAGCAGTACTTC
abundance: NA
v_gene: TRBV9
d_gene: NA
j_gene: TRBJ2-7

CDR3aa: CASSKEEVSPFEQYF
CDR3nt: TGTGCCAGCAGCAAAGAAGAGGTGTCCCCGTTCGAGCAGTACTTC
abundance: NA
v_gene: TRBV21-1
d_gene: NA
j_gene: TRBJ2-7

CDR3aa: CSSSSGRETQYF
CDR3nt: TGCAGTTCTTCGTCAGGGAGGGAGACCCAGTACTTC
abundance: NA
v_gene: TRBV29-1
d_gene: NA
j_gene: TRBJ2-5

CDR3aa: CASSPELAGGLNEQFF
CDR3nt: TGTGCCAGCAGCCCGGAACTAGCGGGGGGGCTCAATGAGCAGTTCTTC
abundance: NA
v_gene: TRBV3-1
d_gene: TRBD2
j_gene: TRBJ2-1

CDR3aa: CSANSGGRVYEQYF
CDR3nt: TGCAGTGCTAACAGCGGGGGAAGGGTCTACGAGCAGTACTTC
abundance: NA
v_gene: TRBV20-1
d_gene: TRBD2
j_gene: TRBJ2-7

CDR3aa: CASSDLLQPQHF
CDR3nt: TGTGCCAGCAGTGATTTATTGCAGCCCCAGCATTTT
abundance: few
v_gene: TRBV2
d_gene: NA
j_gene: TRBJ1-5

CDR3aa: CASRRVTGGNEKLFF
CDR3nt: TGTGCCAGCAGGCGGGTAACAGGGGGGAATGAAAAACTGTTTTTT
abundance: NA
v_gene: TRBV27
d_gene: TRBD1
j_gene: TRBJ1-4

CDR3aa: CASTLSGYEQYF
CDR3nt: TGTGCCAGCACCCTGTCTGGCTACGAGCAGTACTTC
abundance: NA
v_gene: TRBV7-2
d_gene: NA
j_gene: TRBJ2-7

CDR3aa: CASSFSGQRAAFF
CDR3nt: TGTGCCAGCAGTTTCTCCGGACAGCGCGCGGCTTTCTTT
abundance: once
v_gene: TRBV27
d_gene: NA
j_gene: TRBJ1-1

CDR3aa: CASSQDIRDRDPQQFF
CDR3nt: TGTGCCAGCAGCCAAGACATACGGGACAGGGATCCACAGCAGTTCTTC
abundance: few
v_gene: TRBV3-1
d_gene: TRBD1
j_gene: TRBJ2-1

CDR3aa: CASSLQGWGNQPQHF
CDR3nt: TGTGCCAGCAGCTTACAAGGGTGGGGCAATCAGCCCCAGCATTTT
abundance: NA
v_gene: TRBV7-2
d_gene: NA
j_gene: TRBJ1-5

CDR3aa: CSVPSRVLRVHKHEQYF
CDR3nt: TGCAGCGTTCCAAGCAGGGTACTAAGGGTGCACAAACACGAGCAGTACTTC
abundance: NA
v_gene: TRBV29-1
d_gene: NA
j_gene: TRBJ2-7

CDR3aa: CASRRGGNNSPLHF
CDR3nt: TGTGCCAGTCGTCGGGGGGGTAATAATTCACCCCTCCACTTT
abundance: NA
v_gene: TRBV28
d_gene: NA
j_gene: TRBJ1-6

CDR3aa: CASSLQGQNYEQYF
CDR3nt: TGTGCCAGCAGTTTACAGGGGCAGAACTACGAGCAGTACTTC
abundance: few
v_gene: TRBV27
d_gene: NA
j_gene: TRBJ2-7

CDR3aa: CSASRGTSGGETQYF
CDR3nt: TGCAGTGCTAGTCGAGGAACTAGCGGGGGTGAGACCCAGTACTTC
abundance: NA
v_gene: TRBV20-1
d_gene: TRBD2
j_gene: TRBJ2-5

CDR3aa: CASSLGLGTGPTERNEKLFF
CDR3nt: TGTGCCAGCAGCTTAGGCCTTGGGACAGGGCCGACCGAGAGGAATGAAAAACTGTTTTTT
abundance: NA
v_gene: TRBV13
d_gene: TRBD1
j_gene: TRBJ1-4

CDR3aa: CASPGDSYEQYF
CDR3nt: TGTGCCAGTCCCGGGGACTCCTACGAGCAGTACTTC
abundance: few
v_gene: TRBV6-5
d_gene: NA
j_gene: TRBJ2-7

CDR3aa: CASSSRTSGRYNEQFF
CDR3nt: TGTGCCAGCAGCTCGAGGACTAGCGGGAGGTACAATGAGCAGTTCTTC
abundance: NA
v_gene: TRBV11-2
d_gene: TRBD2
j_gene: TRBJ2-1

CDR3aa: CASSEYPGRAFF
CDR3nt: TGTGCCAGCAGTGAATACCCAGGGAGGGCTTTCTTT
abundance: NA
v_gene: TRBV2
d_gene: NA
j_gene: TRBJ1-1

CDR3aa: CASTQRISGANVLTF
CDR3nt: TGTGCCAGCACCCAAAGGATTTCTGGGGCCAACGTCCTGACTTTC
abundance: NA
v_gene: TRBV13
d_gene: NA
j_gene: TRBJ2-6

CDR3aa: CAISDGGFYGYTF
CDR3nt: TGTGCCATCAGTGACGGGGGATTCTATGGCTACACCTTC
abundance: once
v_gene: TRBV10-3
d_gene: NA
j_gene: TRBJ1-2

CDR3aa: CASSLVIRSNTEAFF
CDR3nt: TGTGCCAGCAGCTTAGTTATCAGATCGAACACTGAAGCTTTCTTT
abundance: few
v_gene: TRBV7-2
d_gene: NA
j_gene: TRBJ1-1

CDR3aa: CTSSLGQTGTDTQYF
CDR3nt: TGTACCAGCAGCTTGGGACAGACAGGCACAGATACGCAGTATTTT
abundance: few
v_gene: TRBV5-5
d_gene: TRBD1
j_gene: TRBJ2-3

CDR3aa: CAGSYGGTTYEQYF
CDR3nt: TGTGCCGGCAGCTACGGCGGGACAACCTACGAGCAGTACTTC
abundance: NA
v_gene: TRBV27
d_gene: NA
j_gene: TRBJ2-7

CDR3aa: CASSFVLGNTEAFF
CDR3nt: TGTGCCAGCAGTTTTGTCCTCGGGAACACTGAAGCTTTCTTT
abundance: few
v_gene: TRBV7-9
d_gene: NA
j_gene: TRBJ1-1

CDR3aa: CASSATTGGKDTQYF
CDR3nt: TGTGCTAGCAGCGCTACAACAGGGGGCAAAGATACGCAGTATTTT
abundance: few
v_gene: TRBV7-7
d_gene: TRBD1
j_gene: TRBJ2-3

CDR3aa: CASSHRRDGTEAFF
CDR3nt: TGCGCCAGCAGCCACCGGAGGGATGGGACTGAAGCTTTCTTT
abundance: NA
v_gene: TRBV4-1
d_gene: NA
j_gene: TRBJ1-1

CDR3aa: CASSLLSDSNSPLHF
CDR3nt: TGCGCCAGCAGCTTGTTATCGGACAGCAATTCACCCCTCCACTTT
abundance: NA
v_gene: TRBV5-1
d_gene: NA
j_gene: TRBJ1-6

CDR3aa: CATSRGMADQETQYF
CDR3nt: TGTGCCACCAGCAGAGGAATGGCGGACCAAGAGACCCAGTACTTC
abundance: few
v_gene: TRBV15
d_gene: NA
j_gene: TRBJ2-5

CDR3aa: CSAIPAASYGYTF
CDR3nt: TGCAGTGCTATCCCGGCAGCTTCCTATGGCTACACCTTC
abundance: few
v_gene: TRBV20-1
d_gene: NA
j_gene: TRBJ1-2

CDR3aa: CASSSGPLGSYKQYF
CDR3nt: TGTGCCAGCAGCTCGGGACCCTTGGGCTCCTACAAGCAGTACTTC
abundance: NA
v_gene: TRBV7-2
d_gene: NA
j_gene: TRBJ2-7

CDR3aa: CASSYQNTEAFF
CDR3nt: TGTGCCAGCAGCTACCAGAACACTGAAGCTTTCTTT
abundance: NA
v_gene: TRBV12-3/TRBV12-4
d_gene: NA
j_gene: TRBJ1-1

CDR3aa: CASSPNPGLAGNGELFF
CDR3nt: TGTGCCAGCAGCCCGAATCCGGGACTAGCGGGGAACGGGGAGCTGTTTTTT
abundance: NA
v_gene: TRBV4-2
d_gene: TRBD2
j_gene: TRBJ2-2

CDR3aa: CASSTGTVNEKLFF
CDR3nt: TGTGCCAGCAGCACCGGGACAGTGAATGAAAAACTGTTTTTT
abundance: NA
v_gene: TRBV6-1
d_gene: TRBD1
j_gene: TRBJ1-4

CDR3aa: CAWSVLNAQETQYF
CDR3nt: TGTGCCTGGAGTGTACTCAACGCCCAAGAGACCCAGTACTTC
abundance: NA
v_gene: TRBV30
d_gene: NA
j_gene: TRBJ2-5